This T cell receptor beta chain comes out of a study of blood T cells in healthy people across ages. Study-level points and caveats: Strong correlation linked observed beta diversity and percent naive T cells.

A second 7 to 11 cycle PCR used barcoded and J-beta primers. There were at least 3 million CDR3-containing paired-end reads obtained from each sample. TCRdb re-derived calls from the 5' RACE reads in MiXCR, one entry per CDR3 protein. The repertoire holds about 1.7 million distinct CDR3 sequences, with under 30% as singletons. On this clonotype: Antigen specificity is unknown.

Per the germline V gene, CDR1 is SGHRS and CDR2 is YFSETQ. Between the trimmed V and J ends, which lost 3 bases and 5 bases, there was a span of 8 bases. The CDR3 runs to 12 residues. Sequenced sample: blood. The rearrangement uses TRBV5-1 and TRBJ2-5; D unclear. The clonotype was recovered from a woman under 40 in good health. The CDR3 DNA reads TGCGCCAGCAGCTCCCGGGCGGAGACCCAGTACTTC. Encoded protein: CASSSRAETQYF.